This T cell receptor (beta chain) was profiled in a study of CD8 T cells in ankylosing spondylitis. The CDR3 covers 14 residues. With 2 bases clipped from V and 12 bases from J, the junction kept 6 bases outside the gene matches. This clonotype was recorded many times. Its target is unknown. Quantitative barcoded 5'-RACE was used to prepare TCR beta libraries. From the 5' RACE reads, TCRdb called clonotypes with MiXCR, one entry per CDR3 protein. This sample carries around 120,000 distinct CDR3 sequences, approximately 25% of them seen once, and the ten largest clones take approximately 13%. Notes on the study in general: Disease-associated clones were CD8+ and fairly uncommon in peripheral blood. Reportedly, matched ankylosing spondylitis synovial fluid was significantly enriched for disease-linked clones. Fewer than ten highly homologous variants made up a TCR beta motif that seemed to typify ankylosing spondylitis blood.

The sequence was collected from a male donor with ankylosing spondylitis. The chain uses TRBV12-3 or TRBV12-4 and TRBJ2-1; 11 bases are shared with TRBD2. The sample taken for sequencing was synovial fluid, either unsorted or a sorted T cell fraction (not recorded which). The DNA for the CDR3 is TGTGCCAGCAGTTTAACTAGCGGGAGTTCGGTGCAGTTCTTC. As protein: CASSLTSGSSVQFF.